This T cell receptor beta chain appears in the sequencing data of a study of response to subunit inactivated influenza vaccine. Note on this clonotype: The antigen remains undetermined.

TCRdb reprocessed the RT-PCR reads with MiXCR, giving one entry per CDR3 protein. The table includes a few hundred thousand distinct CDR3 sequences, 21% detected once. With 6 bases clipped from V and 1 base from J, the junction kept 18 bases outside the gene matches. Germline CDR1 and CDR2: DFQATT and SNEGSKA (reference sequence). This CDR3 has 18 residues. Notes on the study in general: Authors suggested seasonal influenza vaccinations each recruit few new T cells.

The starting material was PBMCs from blood, obtained roughly 20 months after vaccination. This sequence was found in a man in his fifties or sixties who received an inactivated influenza vaccine. This chain uses TRBV20-1 with TRBJ2-4, with 7 bases aligning to TRBD2. CDR3 region: CSAIPTSYKPGAKNIQYF. CDR3 sequence (DNA): TGCAGTGCGATCCCGACTAGCTACAAGCCAGGGGCCAAAAACATTCAGTACTTC.